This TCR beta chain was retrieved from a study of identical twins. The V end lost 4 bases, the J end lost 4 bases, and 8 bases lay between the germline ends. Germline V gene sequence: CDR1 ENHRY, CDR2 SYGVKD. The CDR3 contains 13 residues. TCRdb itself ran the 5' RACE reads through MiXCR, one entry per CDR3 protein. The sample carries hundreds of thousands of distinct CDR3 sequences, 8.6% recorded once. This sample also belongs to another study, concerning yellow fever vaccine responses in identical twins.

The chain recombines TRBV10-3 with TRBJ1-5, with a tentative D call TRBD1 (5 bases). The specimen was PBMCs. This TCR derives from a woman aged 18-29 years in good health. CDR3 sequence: CAISVAGNQPQHF. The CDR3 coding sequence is TGTGCCATCAGTGTGGCAGGGAATCAGCCCCAGCATTTT.